This T cell receptor (beta chain) came from a study of cytomegalovirus exposure and HLA in healthy donors. As for the study in general: The approximately 110 validation repertoires used a platform that matched the one used for the 600 to 750 first-cohort repertoires, as a later analysis reported.

Clones were sequenced by immunoSEQ multiplex PCR, and TCRdb holds only the in-frame ones, with some missing. The sample carries 80,000 to 90,000 clones, around 96% recorded once. Deletions cut 4 bases from V and 7 bases from J, with 11 bases between. CDR3 length: 12 residues. Germline V lookup: CDR1 SGHDT, CDR2 YYEEEE. Study findings and constraints: Among the CMV-associated chains, three were confirmed in vitro as specific for CMV antigens. Listed as cytomegalovirus-associated were around 160 TCR beta chains.

A note on this clone: What it binds is unknown.

Source material: PBMCs. The chain combines TRBV5-6 with TRBJ1-2; maybe TRBD1 (6 bases). The clonotype was recovered from a man between 18 and 29 years old in good health and CMV-seronegative. In DNA form, the CDR3 reads TGTGCCAGCAGCATTGACAGGACTGGCTACACCTTC. Translating it yields CASSIDRTGYTF.